Listed here is a single T cell receptor beta chain. Its antigen is still unknown. No clone much larger than this one lies a single base away; base qualities are absent. Library construction relied on the immunoSEQ multiplex PCR assay. TCRdb obtained this table from immuneACCESS and retained in-frame rearrangements with V and J assigned. These tables miss some clones; where compared with another copy, unresolved V genes account for less than half of the shortfall, and the remainder is unexplained. Within this sample are 91,000 or so clones, with approximately 94% of them counted one time only. In total, the top ten clones hold 0.25% to 0.35% of the sample. These data originate in a study of technical replicates of blood from a handful of donors (dated by TCRdb to about 2017). The TCR sequence derives from a human donor in good health. Material: T cells isolated from PBMCs.

The DNA sequence is as follows: TGTGCCAGCAGTTTATTCCAGGGGAAAGAGACCCAGTACTTC. This yields the protein CASSLFQGKETQYF. The rearrangement joined TRBV6-6 to TRBJ2-5, with a weak D call of TRBD1 (6 bases match). Its CDR3 holds 14 amino acids, cysteine through phenylalanine. The CDR3 DNA has 42 bases and is translated from base 1. A distance of 12 bases separates the germline ends of V and J, which lose 4 bases and 3 bases respectively. The CDR1 and CDR2 encoded by the germline V gene (reference sequence) are MNHNY and SVGAGI.